The rows below give T cell receptor beta chains drawn from one sample of a study of CD8 T cell repertoires and HIV-1 epitope variants. Their recognized antigens are unknown. Sequencing was performed with immunoSEQ multiplex PCR; in TCRdb, only in-frame clones are kept and a portion is missing. The sample has a few thousand clones; about 63% are singletons. Sequencing input: cultured CD8+ T cells derived from PBMCs. Receptors were obtained from a male donor with HIV. The conserved cysteine and the conserved F or W are not part of the CDR3 here. Clone size is given for some rows only: seen once, a few or many times, or a class if the clone is expanded.

clone_size j_call v_call cdr3_aa
. TRBJ2-7 TRBV5-1 ASSGDRGEQY
. TRBJ1-5 TRBV10-2 ASSEGVGQPQH
. TRBJ1-2 TRBV29-1 SVDSPLGYYGYT
. TRBJ1-2 TRBV5-4 ASSLLSPTGNYGYT
. TRBJ2-7 TRBV7-6 ASSLATGGEEQY
. TRBJ2-5 TRBV19 ASSPGTGVSQY
few TRBJ2-7 TRBV7-2 ASSLDSTGSY
. TRBJ2-1 TRBV2 ASSEVLPGSSYNNEQF
few TRBJ2-2 TRBV5-1 ASSLSRGLSGELF
few TRBJ1-1 TRBV27 ASSLGTGMNTEAF
once TRBJ2-2 TRBV9 ASSVGRFAANTGELF